Presented here are 5 T cell receptor gamma chains from one specimen sequenced in a study of Vδ1+ human thymocytes. General observations from the study: Highly polyclonal TRG and TRD repertoires with Gaussian CDR3 length distributions appeared in thymus.

RNA was extracted from the cells and then reverse transcribed. CDR3 amplicons came from multiplex PCR with pooled V-gene forward and constant-region reverse primers. TCRdb re-called the multiplex PCR reads with CATT. The sample contains approximately 8,500 gamma-chain clones, 50% to 65% of which appear only once. No antigens are known for them. Input material: Vdelta1+ gamma-delta thymocytes from the thymus. As for subset: FACS-sorted CD3+ TCRalphabeta- TCRVdelta1+ TCRVdelta2- thymocytes. These TCRs come from a girl under three years old who had congenital heart surgery.

The rearrangement links TRGV8 to TRGJ1 or TRGJ2. TCRdb carries no J gene annotation; the J gene was assigned here by matching the DNA with germline. The CDR3 extends over 12 amino acids. The junction had 6 bases not matched to a gene; V was cut back by 3 bases and J by 7 bases. In germline, CDR1 is VENAVY, CDR2 YDSYNSRV. The CDR3 DNA reads TGTGCCACCTGGGATCCTCGCTATAAGAAACTCTTT. Encoded protein: CATWDPRYKKLF.

This clone was counted between two and nine times. The chain uses TRGV9 and TRGJ1 or TRGJ2. No J gene is reported in TCRdb; it was inferred here by comparing the DNA with germline. CDR1 and CDR2 (germline): GITISATS, ISYDGTV (reference sequence). Unmatched junction bases numbered 9, after V lost 2 bases and J lost 11 bases. There are 12 residues in the CDR3. The CDR3 loop reads CALWEGGREKLF. DNA for the CDR3: TGTGCCTTGTGGGAGGGGGGTAGGGAGAAACTCTTT.

The sample holds a few counts of this clone. The rearrangement uses TRGV9 and TRGJ1 or TRGJ2. Here the J gene was assigned by germline matching of the DNA, as TCRdb has none. The CDR3 covers 14 residues. The germline V gene has CDR1 GITISATS and CDR2 ISYDGTV (reference sequence). V was pared by 0 bases and J by 2 bases, with 4 bases of the junction left unmatched. CDR3 DNA: TGTGCCTTGTGGGAGGTGCGGGATTATTATAAGAAACTCTTT. Its translation: CALWEVRDYYKKLF.

With regard to this clone: Other DNA sequences in this specimen translate into the identical CDR3. The chain uses TRGV2 and TRGJ1 or TRGJ2. TCRdb records no J gene; here it was assigned by comparing the DNA to germline. The CDR3 runs to 13 residues. Germline V gene data show CDR1 as EGSNGY and CDR2 as YDSYNSKV. J gave up 0 bases and V 5 bases, and 4 bases lay outside the gene matches. CDR3 sequence (DNA): TGTGCCACCTGGGTACCGAATTATTATAAGAAACTCTTT. It yields the protein CATWVPNYYKKLF.

Comment on this clone: The identical CDR3 is also encoded by other nucleotide sequences in the sample. The V and J genes are TRGV5 and TRGJ1 or TRGJ2. The J gene is absent in TCRdb and was assigned here via DNA matching to germline. Germline values: CDR1 VINAFY, CDR2 YDVSNSKD. The CDR3 has 13 amino acids. V trimming: 0 bases; J trimming: 7 bases; junction bases outside the gene matches: 6. The CDR3 region has the DNA TGTGCCACCTGGGACAGGCCGCGGTATAAGAAACTCTTT. This translates into CATWDRPRYKKLF.